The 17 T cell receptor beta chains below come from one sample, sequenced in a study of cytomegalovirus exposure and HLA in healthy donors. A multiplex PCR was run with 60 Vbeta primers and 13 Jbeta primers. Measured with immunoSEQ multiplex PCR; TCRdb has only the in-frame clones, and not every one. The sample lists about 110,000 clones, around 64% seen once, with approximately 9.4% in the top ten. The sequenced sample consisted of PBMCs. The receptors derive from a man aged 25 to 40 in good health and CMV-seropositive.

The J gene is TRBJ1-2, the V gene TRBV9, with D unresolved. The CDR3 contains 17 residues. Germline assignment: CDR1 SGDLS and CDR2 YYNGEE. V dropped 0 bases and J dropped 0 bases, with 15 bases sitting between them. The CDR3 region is CASSVGEGARANYGYTF. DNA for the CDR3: TGTGCCAGCAGCGTAGGCGAGGGTGCGAGAGCTAACTATGGCTACACCTTC.

This CDR3 reads CASSYDRDEQFF. CDR3 sequence (DNA): TGTGCCAGTAGTTACGACAGGGATGAGCAGTTCTTC. J is TRBJ2-1 and V is TRBV19; 7 bases align to TRBD1. With V trimmed by 5 bases and J by 8 bases, 3 bases remained unmatched. The CDR3 runs 12 residues. CDR1 is LNHDA, CDR2 SQIVND, per germline (reference sequence).

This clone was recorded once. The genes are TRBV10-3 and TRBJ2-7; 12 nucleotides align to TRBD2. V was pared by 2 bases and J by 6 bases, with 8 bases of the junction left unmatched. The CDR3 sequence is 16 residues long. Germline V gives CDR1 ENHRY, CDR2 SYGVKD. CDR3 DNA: TGTGCCATCAGTGAGGTTGGTGGACTAGCGGGGAGCGAGCAGTACTTC. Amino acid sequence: CAISEVGGLAGSEQYF.

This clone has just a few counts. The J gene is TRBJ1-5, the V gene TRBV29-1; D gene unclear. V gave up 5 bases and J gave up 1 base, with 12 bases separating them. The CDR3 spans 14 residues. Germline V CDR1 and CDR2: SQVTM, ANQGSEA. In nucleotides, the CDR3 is TGCAGCGTTATCGAGGGAGGAAGCAATCAGCCCCAGCATTTT. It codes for CSVIEGGSNQPQHF. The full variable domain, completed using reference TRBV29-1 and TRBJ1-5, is SAVISQKPSRDICQRGTSLTIQCQVDSQVTMMFWYRQQPGQSLTLIATANQGSEATYESGFVIDKFPISRPNLTFSTLTVSNMSPEDSSIYLCSVIEGGSNQPQHFGDGTRLSIL.

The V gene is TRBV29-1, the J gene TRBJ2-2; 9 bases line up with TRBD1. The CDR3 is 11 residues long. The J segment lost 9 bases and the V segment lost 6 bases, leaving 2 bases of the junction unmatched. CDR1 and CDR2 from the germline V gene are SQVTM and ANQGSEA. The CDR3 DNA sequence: TGCAGCGTCGGACAGGGGTGGGAGCTGTTTTTT. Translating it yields CSVGQGWELFF.

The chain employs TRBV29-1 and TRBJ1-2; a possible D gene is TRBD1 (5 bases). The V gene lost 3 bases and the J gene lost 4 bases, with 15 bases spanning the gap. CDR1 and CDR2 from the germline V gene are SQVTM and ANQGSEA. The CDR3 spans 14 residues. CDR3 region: CSVDGGRGLYGYTF. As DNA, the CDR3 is TGCAGCGTTGACGGGGGTAGGGGACTCTATGGCTACACCTTC.

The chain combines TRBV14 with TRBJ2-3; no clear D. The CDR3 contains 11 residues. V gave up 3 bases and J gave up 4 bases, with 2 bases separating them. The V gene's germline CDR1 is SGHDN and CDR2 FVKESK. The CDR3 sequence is CASSHADTQYF. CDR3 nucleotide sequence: TGTGCCAGCAGCCACGCAGATACGCAGTATTTT. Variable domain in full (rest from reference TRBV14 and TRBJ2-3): EAGVTQFPSHSVIEKGQTVTLRCDPISGHDNLYWYRRVMGKEIKFLLHFVKESKQDESGMPNNRFLAERTGGTYSTLKVQPAELEDSGVYFCASSHADTQYFGPGTRLTVL.

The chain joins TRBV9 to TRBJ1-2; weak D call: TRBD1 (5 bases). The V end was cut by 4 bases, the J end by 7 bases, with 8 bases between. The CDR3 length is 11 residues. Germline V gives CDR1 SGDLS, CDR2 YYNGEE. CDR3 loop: CASSPGGGYTF. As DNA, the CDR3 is TGTGCCAGCAGCCCCGGGGGTGGCTACACCTTC.

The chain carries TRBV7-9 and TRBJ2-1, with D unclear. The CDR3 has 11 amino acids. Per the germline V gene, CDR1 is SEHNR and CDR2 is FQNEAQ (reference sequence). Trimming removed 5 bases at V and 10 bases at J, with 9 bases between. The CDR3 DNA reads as TGTGCCAGCAGCCTCCCCCGGGAGCAGTTCTTC. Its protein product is CASSLPREQFF.

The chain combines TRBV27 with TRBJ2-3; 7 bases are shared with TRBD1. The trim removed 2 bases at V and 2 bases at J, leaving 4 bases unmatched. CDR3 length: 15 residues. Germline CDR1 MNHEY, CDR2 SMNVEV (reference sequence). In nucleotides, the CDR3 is TGTGCCAGCAGTTTAGGGGACAGCCCCACAGATACGCAGTATTTT. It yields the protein CASSLGDSPTDTQYF.

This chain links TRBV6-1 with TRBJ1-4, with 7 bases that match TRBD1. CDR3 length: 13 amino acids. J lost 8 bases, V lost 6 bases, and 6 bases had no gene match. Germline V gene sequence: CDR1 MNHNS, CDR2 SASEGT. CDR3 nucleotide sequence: TGTGCCAGCAGGGACGGGACAGCGGAAAAACTGTTTTTT. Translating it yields CASRDGTAEKLFF.

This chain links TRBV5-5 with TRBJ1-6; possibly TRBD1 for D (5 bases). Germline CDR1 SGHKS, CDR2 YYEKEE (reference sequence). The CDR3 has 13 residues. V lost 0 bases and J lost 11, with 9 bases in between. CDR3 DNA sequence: TGTGCCAGCAGCTTGGCCCCGGGGGCACCCCTCCACTTT. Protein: CASSLAPGAPLHF.

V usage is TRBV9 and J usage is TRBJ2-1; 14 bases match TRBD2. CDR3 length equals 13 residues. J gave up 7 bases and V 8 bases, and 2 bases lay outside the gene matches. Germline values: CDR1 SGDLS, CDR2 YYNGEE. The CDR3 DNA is TGTGCCAGTTGGACTAGCGGGAGGAATGAGCAGTTCTTC. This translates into CASWTSGRNEQFF.

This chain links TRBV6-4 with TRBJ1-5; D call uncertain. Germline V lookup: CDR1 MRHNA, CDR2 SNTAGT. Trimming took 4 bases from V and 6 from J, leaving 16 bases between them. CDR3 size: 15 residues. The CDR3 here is CASSALSPVIQPQHF. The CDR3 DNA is TGTGCCAGCAGTGCACTTTCGCCCGTTATTCAGCCCCAGCATTTT.

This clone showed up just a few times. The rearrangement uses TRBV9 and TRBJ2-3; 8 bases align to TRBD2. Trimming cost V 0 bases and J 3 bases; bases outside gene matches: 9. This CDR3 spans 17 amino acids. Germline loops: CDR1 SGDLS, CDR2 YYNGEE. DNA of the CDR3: TGTGCCAGCAGCGTAGGAGCAAACGGGGGGGCGACAGATACGCAGTATTTT. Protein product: CASSVGANGGATDTQYF.

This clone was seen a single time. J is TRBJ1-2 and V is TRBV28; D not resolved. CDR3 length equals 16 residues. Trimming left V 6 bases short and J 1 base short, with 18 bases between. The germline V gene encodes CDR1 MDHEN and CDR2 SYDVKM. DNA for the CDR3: TGTGCCAGCAGCCCAGTGGACTCTAGTCTTAACTATGGCTACACCTTC. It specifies CASSPVDSSLNYGYTF.

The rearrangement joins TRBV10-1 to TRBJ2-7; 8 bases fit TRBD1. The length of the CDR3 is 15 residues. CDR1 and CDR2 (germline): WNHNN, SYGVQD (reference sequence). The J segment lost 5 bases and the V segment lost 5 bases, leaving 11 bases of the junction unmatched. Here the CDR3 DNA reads TGCGCCAGCAGTTCGGACAGGGTCGGGCTCCACGAGCAGTACTTC. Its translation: CASSSDRVGLHEQYF.